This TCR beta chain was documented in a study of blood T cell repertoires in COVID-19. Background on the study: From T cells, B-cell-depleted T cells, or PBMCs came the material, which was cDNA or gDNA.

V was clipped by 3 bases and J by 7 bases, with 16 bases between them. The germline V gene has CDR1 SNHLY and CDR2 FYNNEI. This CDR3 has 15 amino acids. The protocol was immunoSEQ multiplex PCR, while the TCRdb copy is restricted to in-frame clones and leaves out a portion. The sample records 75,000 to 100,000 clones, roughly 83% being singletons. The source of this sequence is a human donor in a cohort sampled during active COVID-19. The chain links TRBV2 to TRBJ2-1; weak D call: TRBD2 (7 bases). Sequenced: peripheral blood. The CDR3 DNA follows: TGTGCCAGCAGTGAGTGGGGGGAGGGGGTAAATGAGCAGTTCTTC. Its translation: CASSEWGEGVNEQFF.